These T cell receptor beta chains were read from a single sample in a study of blood T cells in healthy people across ages. TCRdb analysed the 5' RACE reads with MiXCR anew, one entry per CDR3 protein. The data hold 850,000 to 950,000 distinct CDR3 sequences, with less than 35% observed a single time. Sequenced material: blood. Receptors originate from an elderly woman in good health. Each CDR3 is given with its conserved first and last residue.

v_gene | len | CDR3aa
TRBV6-2/TRBV6-3 | 17 | CASRATNREFIDSPLHF
TRBV7-2 | 17 | CASSLAPAGGPSNEQFF
TRBV12-3/TRBV12-4 | 15 | CATSFGTGGRQPQHF
TRBV4-1 | 17 | CASSQDPTGQRNEKLFF
TRBV20-1 | 15 | CSAVKKTMGQETQYF
TRBV15 | 16 | CATSLRFTGTTGELFF
TRBV5-1 | 17 | CASSSDPQGLNTGELFF
TRBV4-3 | 13 | CASSQDHLYGYTF
TRBV5-1 | 14 | CASSAGQGFNEQFF
TRBV4-3 | 15 | CASSQTGRHTGELFF
TRBV5-1 | 17 | CASSLSPLGGTNEKLFF
TRBV7-2 | 13 | CASRLGGQGLKYF
TRBV7-8 | 15 | CASSSIYEGAEGYTF
TRBV6-5 | 18 | CASSYDRGSGLTNEKLFF
TRBV7-9 | 16 | CASSSDGCSLTYGYTF
TRBV6-2/TRBV6-3 | 15 | CASSYTSGDPDTQYF
TRBV20-1 | 20 | CSAREPRAGVSSSYNSPLHF
TRBV5-1 | 14 | CASSATLKSNEQYF
TRBV6-2/TRBV6-3 | 13 | CASKSSGQETQYF
TRBV7-8 | 18 | CASSLGRFGQSESYEQYF
TRBV5-1 | 17 | CASSLAGGTSGRYEQYF
TRBV13 | 14 | CASSFDRDGNEQYF
TRBV28 | 14 | CASGTGTGTREQYF
TRBV12-3/TRBV12-4 | 16 | CASRTATSGTNEKLFF
TRBV5-1 | 15 | CASSSVATPTDTQYF
TRBV12-1 | 17 | CASSFAQMRAALETQYF
TRBV29-1 | 14 | CSATRDSYNSPLHF
TRBV2 | 15 | CASSEVTGDTGELFF
TRBV10-1 | 16 | CASSQTGNVVWGTQYF
TRBV5-1 | 15 | CASSFYQGGNTEAFF
TRBV2 | 15 | CASSPDRGSYNEQYF